These 14 T cell receptor beta chains were all obtained from the same sample, sequenced in a study of Ad26.COV2.S vaccination and SARS-CoV-2 variants. Sequencing used immunoSEQ multiplex PCR; TCRdb keeps in-frame clones, though not all of them. This sample carries tens of thousands of clones, around 83% of them seen once, and the ten largest clones take around half. Sequencing was performed on peripheral blood, taken after recovery from COVID-19. These receptors were collected from a human donor who had recovered from COVID-19.

The rearrangement joins TRBV4-1 to TRBJ2-1; TRBD1 might be the D (6 bases). CDR1 and CDR2 (germline): MGHRA, YSYEKL. The CDR3 spans 16 residues. V was clipped by 4 bases and J by 4 bases, with 17 bases between them. The CDR3: CASSPIDRKLYNEQFF. Here the CDR3 DNA reads TGCGCCAGCAGCCCTATTGACAGGAAGCTTTACAATGAGCAGTTCTTC.

The chain couples TRBV12-3 or TRBV12-4 to TRBJ1-3; the D is unclear. CDR3 length equals 12 residues. Trimming took off 5 bases at V and 2 bases at J, with 4 bases between the two ends. This chain's CDR3 is CASSVPGNTIYF. The CDR3 nucleotides are TGTGCCAGCAGTGTCCCTGGAAACACCATATATTTT.

The DNA of the CDR3 is TGCAGCAGTAGGGGGCTCTCCTACAATGAGCAGTTCTTC. Protein product: CSSRGLSYNEQFF. V and J are TRBV29-1 and TRBJ2-1; 7 bases are a match to TRBD1. With 8 bases clipped from V and 0 bases from J, the junction kept 4 bases outside the gene matches. The germline V gene has CDR1 SQVTM and CDR2 ANQGSEA. The length of the CDR3 is 13 residues.

A few counts support this clone. The chain uses TRBV28 and TRBJ1-2; no definite D call. Trimming stripped 6 bases from V and 4 bases from J, with 15 bases between. Germline CDR1 is MDHEN and CDR2 is SYDVKM. This CDR3 comprises 14 residues. The CDR3 DNA sequence: TGTGCCAGCAGCCGTCCTCAGATAACCTATGGCTACACCTTC. Its protein is CASSRPQITYGYTF.

The genes are TRBV27 and TRBJ1-5; tentative D call: TRBD1 (5 bases). Trimming took 6 bases from V and 5 from J, leaving 14 bases between them. This CDR3 spans 14 amino acids. In germline, CDR1 is MNHEY, CDR2 SMNVEV (reference sequence). The CDR3 DNA is TGTGCCAGCAGCGGGGGGTTTGGGGATCAGCCCCAGCATTTT. Amino acids: CASSGGFGDQPQHF.

The chain has TRBV2 and TRBJ1-4; perhaps TRBD1 as D (5 bases). CDR3 length equals 15 residues. Germline V gene sequence: CDR1 SNHLY, CDR2 FYNNEI. Trimming took off 2 bases at V and 2 bases at J, with 9 bases between the two ends. The CDR3 DNA sequence: TGTGCCAGCAGTGAACCGGGGGGGACTAATGAAAAACTGTTTTTT. Translated, it gives CASSEPGGTNEKLFF.

The chain combines TRBV6-2 or TRBV6-3 with TRBJ2-5, with 9 positions matching TRBD1. The CDR3 has 18 residues. The germline V gene encodes CDR1 MNHEY and CDR2 SVGEGT. V shed 4 bases, J shed 4 bases, and the junction held 16 bases outside the gene matches. The CDR3 spells CASSSSSRDRDVRETQYF. The DNA of the CDR3 is TGTGCCAGCAGTTCGTCGAGCCGGGACAGGGATGTGCGAGAGACCCAGTACTTC.

This chain links TRBV24-1 with TRBJ1-4; D possibly corresponds to TRBD1 (6 bases). The CDR3 sequence is 16 residues long. Trimming pared 2 bases from V and 4 bases from J, leaving 13 bases between. Germline loops: CDR1 KGHDR, CDR2 SFDVKD. CDR3 sequence reads: CATSDSATGNNEKLFF. In DNA, the CDR3 is TGTGCCACCAGTGATTCCGCTACAGGGAATAATGAAAAACTGTTTTTT.

J is TRBJ1-1 and V is TRBV21-1; no check of the table's D call, TRBD1, against the DNA was made. TRBV21-1 corresponds to a pseudogene. The CDR3 contains 15 residues. CDR3 bases: TGTGCCAGCAGCCTTACCGGGACAACGAACACTGAAGCTTTCTTT. This gives the protein CASSLTGTTNTEAFF.

This rearrangement joins TRBV6-5 to TRBJ1-2, with D unresolved. V was pared by 6 bases and J by 3 bases, with 8 bases between. Per germline, CDR1 MNHEY and CDR2 SVGAGI. This CDR3 spans 12 amino acids. The CDR3 sequence is CASSTGHYGYTF. In DNA, the CDR3 is TGTGCCAGCAGCACTGGCCACTATGGCTACACCTTC.

This sequence joins TRBV18 and TRBJ1-2, with 8 bases lining up with TRBD1. The germline V gene has CDR1 KGHSH and CDR2 LQKENI. Trimming took 4 bases from V and 0 from J; bases not matched to a gene: 7. The CDR3 runs 16 residues. The CDR3 here is CASSRAGTGANYGYTF. Written as DNA, the CDR3 is TGTGCCAGCTCACGGGCCGGGACAGGTGCTAACTATGGCTACACCTTC.

The rearrangement joins TRBV3-1 (or the pseudogene TRBV3-2) to TRBJ1-1; D unresolved. V was clipped by 0 bases and J by 3 bases, with 5 bases between them. This CDR3 has 13 amino acids. Germline V gene data show CDR1 as LGHDT and CDR2 as YNNKEL (reference sequence). In DNA form, the CDR3 reads TGTGCCAGCAGCCAAGAATGGTACACTGAAGCTTTCTTT. It codes for CASSQEWYTEAFF.

J is TRBJ2-7 and V is TRBV20-1; D is uncertain. Germline CDR1 is DFQATT and CDR2 is SNEGSKA (reference sequence). V gave up 1 base and J gave up 4 bases, with 5 bases separating them. The CDR3 loop spans 11 amino acids. DNA of the CDR3: TGCAGTGCTAGAGGTGAGTACGAGCAGTACTTC. Its translation is CSARGEYEQYF.

The chain recombines TRBV3-1 (or the pseudogene TRBV3-2) with TRBJ1-5; D is perhaps TRBD1 (5 bases). The germline CDR1 and CDR2 sequences are LGHDT and YNNKEL (reference sequence). This CDR3 spans 15 amino acids. V was clipped by 3 bases and J by 8 bases, with 17 bases between them. The CDR3 region is CASSHRPGEGKPQHF. The CDR3 DNA follows: TGTGCCAGCAGCCACCGCCCCGGGGAGGGGAAGCCCCAGCATTTT.